Given below is one T cell receptor beta chain in context. Its antigen is not known. The data are from a study of pediatric ulcerative colitis. The wider study: Disease was pancolitis in six or seven and left-sided in two, histology-confirmed.

With 4 bases clipped from V and 3 bases from J, the junction kept 15 bases outside the gene matches. Per the germline V gene, CDR1 is SGDLS and CDR2 is YYNGEE. The CDR3 is 17 residues long. The blood sample was taken during the colonoscopy visit. General observations from the study: A couple of rectal clonotypes were found only in ulcerative colitis patients, all of them.

The protocol was immunoSEQ multiplex PCR, while the TCRdb copy is restricted to in-frame clones and leaves out a portion. The sample includes 55,000 to 65,000 clones, over 65% of them seen just once. This sequence was found in a boy younger than 18 with moderate ulcerative colitis. Sample: blood. The chain links TRBV9 to TRBJ2-7, with 8 bases aligning to TRBD1. The CDR3, as DNA: TGTGCCAGCAGCCCTCGCCGGACAGGGAACTCTCGCTACGAGCAGTACTTC. Translating it yields CASSPRRTGNSRYEQYF. The full variable domain, with the rest looked up from reference TRBV9 and TRBJ2-7, is DSGVTQTPKHLITATGQRVTLRCSPRSGDLSVYWYQQSLDQGLQFLIQYYNGEERAKGNILERFSAQQFPDLHSELNLSSLELGDSALYFCASSPRRTGNSRYEQYFGPGTRLTVT.